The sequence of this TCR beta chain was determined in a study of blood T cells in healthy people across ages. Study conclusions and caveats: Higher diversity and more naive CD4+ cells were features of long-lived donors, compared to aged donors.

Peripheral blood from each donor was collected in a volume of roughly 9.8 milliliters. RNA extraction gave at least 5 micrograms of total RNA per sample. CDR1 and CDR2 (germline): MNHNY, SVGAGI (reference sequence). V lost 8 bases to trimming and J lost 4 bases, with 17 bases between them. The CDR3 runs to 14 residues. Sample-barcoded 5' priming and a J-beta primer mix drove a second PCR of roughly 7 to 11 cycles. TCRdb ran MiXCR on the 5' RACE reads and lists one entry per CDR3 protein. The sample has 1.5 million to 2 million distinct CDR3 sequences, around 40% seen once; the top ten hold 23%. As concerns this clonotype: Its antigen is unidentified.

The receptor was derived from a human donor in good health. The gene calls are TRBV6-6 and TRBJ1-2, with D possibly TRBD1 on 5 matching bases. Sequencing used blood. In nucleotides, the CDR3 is TGTGCCAGCGAGGAAGGGGTGATCTTCTATGGCTACACCTTC. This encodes CASEEGVIFYGYTF.